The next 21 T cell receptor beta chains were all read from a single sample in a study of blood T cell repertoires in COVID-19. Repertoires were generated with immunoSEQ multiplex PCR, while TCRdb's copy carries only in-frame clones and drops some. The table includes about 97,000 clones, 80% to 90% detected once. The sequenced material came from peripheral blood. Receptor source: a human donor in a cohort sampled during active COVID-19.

CDR3 loop: CASSESGGNYGYTF. For the CDR3, the DNA is TGCGCCAGCAGTGAGTCAGGGGGGAACTATGGCTACACCTTC. V and J are TRBV5-1 and TRBJ1-2; TRBD1 aligns across 7 bases. V was clipped by 5 bases and J by 2 bases; unmatched bases: 6. The CDR3 loop spans 14 amino acids. The V gene's germline CDR1 is SGHRS and CDR2 YFSETQ.

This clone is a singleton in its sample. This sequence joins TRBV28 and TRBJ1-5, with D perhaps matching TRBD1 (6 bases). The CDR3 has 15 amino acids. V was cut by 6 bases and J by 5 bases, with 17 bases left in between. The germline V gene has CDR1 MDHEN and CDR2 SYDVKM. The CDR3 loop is CASRQGQTFYQPQHF. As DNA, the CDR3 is TGTGCCAGCAGGCAAGGACAGACCTTCTATCAGCCCCAGCATTTT.

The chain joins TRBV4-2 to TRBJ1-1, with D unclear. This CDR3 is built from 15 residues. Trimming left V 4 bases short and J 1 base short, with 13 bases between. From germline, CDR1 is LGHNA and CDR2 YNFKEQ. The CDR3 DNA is TGTGCCAGCAGCCCGGAGTTATTCGAGAACACTGAAGCTTTCTTT. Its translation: CASSPELFENTEAFF.

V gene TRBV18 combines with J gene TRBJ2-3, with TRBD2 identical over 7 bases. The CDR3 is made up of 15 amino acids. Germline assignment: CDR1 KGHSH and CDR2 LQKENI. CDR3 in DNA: TGTGCGACAAACCGGGCTAGCGGTAGCACAGATACGCAGTATTTT. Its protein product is CATNRASGSTDTQYF.

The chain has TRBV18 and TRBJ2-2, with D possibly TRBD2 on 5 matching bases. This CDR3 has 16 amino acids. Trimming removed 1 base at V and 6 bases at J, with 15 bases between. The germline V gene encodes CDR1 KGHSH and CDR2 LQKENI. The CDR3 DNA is TGTGCCAGCTCACCACTGGCCCCCGCAGCGGCCGGGGAGCTGTTTTTT. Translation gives CASSPLAPAAAGELFF.

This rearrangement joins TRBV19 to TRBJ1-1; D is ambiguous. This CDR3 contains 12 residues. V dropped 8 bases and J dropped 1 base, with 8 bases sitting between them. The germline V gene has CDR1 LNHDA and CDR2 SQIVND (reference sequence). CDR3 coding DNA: TGTGCCAGTCGGGAAAAGAACACTGAAGCTTTCTTT. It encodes CASREKNTEAFF.

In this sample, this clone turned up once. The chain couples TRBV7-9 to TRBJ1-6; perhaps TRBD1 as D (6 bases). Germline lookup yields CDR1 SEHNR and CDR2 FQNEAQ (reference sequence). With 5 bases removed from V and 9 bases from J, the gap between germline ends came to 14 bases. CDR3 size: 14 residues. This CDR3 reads CASSRTTGRSPLHF. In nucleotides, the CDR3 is TGTGCCAGCAGCCGCACGACAGGTCGTTCACCCCTCCACTTT.

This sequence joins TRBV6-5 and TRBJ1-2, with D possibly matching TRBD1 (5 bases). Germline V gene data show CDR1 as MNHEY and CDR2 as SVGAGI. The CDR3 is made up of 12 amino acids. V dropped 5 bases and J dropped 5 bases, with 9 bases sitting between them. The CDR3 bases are TGTGCCAGCAGTACAGGACGGTATGGCTACACCTTC. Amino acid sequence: CASSTGRYGYTF.

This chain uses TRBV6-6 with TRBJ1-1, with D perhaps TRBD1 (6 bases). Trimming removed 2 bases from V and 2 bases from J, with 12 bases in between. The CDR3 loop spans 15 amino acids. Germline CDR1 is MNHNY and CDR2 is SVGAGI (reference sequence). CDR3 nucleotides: TGTGCCAGCAGTTACCCTTTCGGGACAAACACTGAAGCTTTCTTT. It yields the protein CASSYPFGTNTEAFF.

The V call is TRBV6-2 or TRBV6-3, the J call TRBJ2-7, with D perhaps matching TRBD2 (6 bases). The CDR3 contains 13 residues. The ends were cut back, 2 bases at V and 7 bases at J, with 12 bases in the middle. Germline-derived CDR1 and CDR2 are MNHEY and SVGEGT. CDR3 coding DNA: TGTGCCAGCAGTTACACGGGAGTGGGGGAGCAGTACTTC. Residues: CASSYTGVGEQYF.

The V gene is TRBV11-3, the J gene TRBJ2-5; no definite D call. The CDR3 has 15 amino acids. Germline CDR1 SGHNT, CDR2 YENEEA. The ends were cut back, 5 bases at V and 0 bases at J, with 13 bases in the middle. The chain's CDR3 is CASSQDWADQETQYF. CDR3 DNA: TGTGCCAGCAGCCAGGATTGGGCAGACCAAGAGACCCAGTACTTC. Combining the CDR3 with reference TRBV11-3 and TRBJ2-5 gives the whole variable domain EAGVVQSPRYKIIEKKQPVAFWCNPISGHNTLYWYLQNLGQGPELLIRYENEEAVDDSQLPKDRFSAERLKGVDSTLKIQPAELGDSAVYLCASSQDWADQETQYFGPGTRLLVL.

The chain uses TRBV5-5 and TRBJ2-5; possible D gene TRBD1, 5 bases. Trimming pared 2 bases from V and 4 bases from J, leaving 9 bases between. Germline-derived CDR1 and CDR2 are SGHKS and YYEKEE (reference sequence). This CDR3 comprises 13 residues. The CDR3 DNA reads TGTGCCAGCAGCTTCAGGGATCCAGAGACCCAGTACTTC. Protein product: CASSFRDPETQYF.

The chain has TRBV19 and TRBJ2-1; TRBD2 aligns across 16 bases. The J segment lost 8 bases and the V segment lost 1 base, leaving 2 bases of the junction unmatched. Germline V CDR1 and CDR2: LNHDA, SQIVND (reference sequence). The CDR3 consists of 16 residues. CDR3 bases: TGTGCCAGTAGTATAGTGGGACTAGCGGGAGGGCATGAGCAGTTCTTC. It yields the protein CASSIVGLAGGHEQFF.

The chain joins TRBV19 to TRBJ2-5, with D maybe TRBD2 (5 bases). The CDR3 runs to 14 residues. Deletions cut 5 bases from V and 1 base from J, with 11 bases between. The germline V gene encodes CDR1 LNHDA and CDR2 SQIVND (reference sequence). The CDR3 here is CASSRRALQETQYF. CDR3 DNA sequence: TGTGCCAGTAGTCGGCGGGCCCTCCAAGAGACCCAGTACTTC. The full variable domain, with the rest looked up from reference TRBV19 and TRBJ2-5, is DGGITQSPKYLFRKEGQNVTLSCEQNLNHDAMYWYRQDPGQGLRLIYYSQIVNDFQKGDIAEGYSVSREKKESFPLTVTSAQKNPTAFYLCASSRRALQETQYFGPGTRLLVL.

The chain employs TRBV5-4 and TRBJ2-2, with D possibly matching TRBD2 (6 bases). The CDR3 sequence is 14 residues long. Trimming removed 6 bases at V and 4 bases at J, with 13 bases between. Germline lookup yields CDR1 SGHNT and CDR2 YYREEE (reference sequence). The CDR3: CASTAGGVTGELFF. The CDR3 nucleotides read TGTGCCAGCACAGCGGGCGGGGTCACCGGGGAGCTGTTTTTT.

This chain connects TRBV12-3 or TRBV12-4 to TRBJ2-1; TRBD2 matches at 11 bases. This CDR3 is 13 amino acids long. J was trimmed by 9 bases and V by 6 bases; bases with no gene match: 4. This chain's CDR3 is CASRETSGTEQFF. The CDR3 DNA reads TGTGCCAGCAGGGAGACTAGCGGGACTGAGCAGTTCTTC.

Here the CDR3 reads CASSSQGAGNTIYF. CDR3 DNA sequence: TGTGCCAGCAGCTCACAGGGGGCTGGAAACACCATATATTTT. The rearrangement uses TRBV7-2 and TRBJ1-3; 8 bases are a match to TRBD1. V shed 4 bases and J 2 bases; nucleotides not matched to a gene: 1. The V gene's germline CDR1 is SGHTA and CDR2 FQGNSA. The CDR3 is 14 amino acids.

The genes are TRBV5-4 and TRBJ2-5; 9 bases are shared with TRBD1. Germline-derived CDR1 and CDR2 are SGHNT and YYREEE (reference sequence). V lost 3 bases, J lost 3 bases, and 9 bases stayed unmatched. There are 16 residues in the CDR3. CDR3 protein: CASSSPGQGLEETQYF. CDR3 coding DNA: TGTGCCAGCAGCTCTCCTGGACAGGGGTTGGAAGAGACCCAGTACTTC.

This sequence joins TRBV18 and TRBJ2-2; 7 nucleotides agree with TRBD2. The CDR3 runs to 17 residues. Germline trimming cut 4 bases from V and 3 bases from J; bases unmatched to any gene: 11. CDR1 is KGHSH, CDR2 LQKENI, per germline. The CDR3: CASSLPLGGSYTGELFF. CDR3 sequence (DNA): TGTGCCAGCTCACTTCCTCTGGGCGGGAGCTACACCGGGGAGCTGTTTTTT.

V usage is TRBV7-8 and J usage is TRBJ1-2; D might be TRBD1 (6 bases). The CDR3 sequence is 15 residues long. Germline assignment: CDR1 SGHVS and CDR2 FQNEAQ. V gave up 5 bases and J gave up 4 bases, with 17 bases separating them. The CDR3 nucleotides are TGTGCCAGCAGCCCCGGACAGTTCCTCGGCTATGGCTACACCTTC. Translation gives CASSPGQFLGYGYTF. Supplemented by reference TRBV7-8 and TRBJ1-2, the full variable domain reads GAGVSQSPRYKVAKRGQDVALRCDPISGHVSLFWYQQALGQGPEFLTYFQNEAQLDKSGLPSDRFFAERPEGSVSTLKIQRTQQEDSAVYLCASSPGQFLGYGYTFGSGTRLTVV.

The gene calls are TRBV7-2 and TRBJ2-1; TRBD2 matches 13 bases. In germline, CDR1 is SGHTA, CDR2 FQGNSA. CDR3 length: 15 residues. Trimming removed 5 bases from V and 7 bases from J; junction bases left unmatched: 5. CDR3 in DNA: TGTGCCAGCAGCCAAGGACTAGCGGGAGAGAATGAGCAGTTCTTC. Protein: CASSQGLAGENEQFF.